The 28 T cell receptor beta chains below all came from one sample that was sequenced in a study of blood T cell repertoires in COVID-19. Repertoires were generated with immunoSEQ multiplex PCR, while TCRdb's copy carries only in-frame clones and drops some. The table shows roughly 55,000 clones, with over 75% occurring only once. Sequencing was performed on peripheral blood. The origin of the receptors is a human donor in a cohort sampled during active COVID-19.

This clone occurred a few times. The chain carries TRBV5-8 and TRBJ1-1, with D possibly matching TRBD1 (6 bases). CDR1 and CDR2 (germline): SGHTS, YDEGEE. With 3 bases removed from V and 5 bases from J, the gap between germline ends came to 14 bases. The CDR3 has 14 residues. CDR3 bases: TGTGCCAGCAGCTGGAGACAGGTATTAACTGAAGCTTTCTTT. Translating it yields CASSWRQVLTEAFF.

The CDR3 region is CASRFSGRTYEQYF. The CDR3 DNA is TGTGCCAGCAGATTCAGCGGGCGGACCTACGAGCAGTACTTC. This chain links TRBV28 with TRBJ2-7; maybe TRBD2 (6 bases). Deletions cut 6 bases from V and 2 bases from J, with 14 bases between. Per germline, CDR1 MDHEN and CDR2 SYDVKM. The CDR3 sequence is 14 residues long.

The gene calls are TRBV6-6 and TRBJ2-1, with 12 nucleotides matching TRBD2. The CDR3 totals 15 residues. Germline V lookup: CDR1 MNHNY, CDR2 SVGAGI (reference sequence). Trimming took 6 bases from V and 2 from J; bases not matched to a gene: 2. The CDR3 DNA reads TGTGCCAGCAGCCCTAGCGGGAGGGCCTACAATGAGCAGTTCTTC. Its protein is CASSPSGRAYNEQFF.

This clone has a handful of counts. The V gene is TRBV28, the J gene TRBJ1-1, with 8 bases fitting TRBD1. V was clipped by 0 bases and J by 4 bases; unmatched bases: 1. CDR1 is MDHEN and CDR2 is SYDVKM in the germline V gene. This CDR3 spans 14 amino acids. CDR3 DNA: TGTGCCAGCAGTTTATGGACAGGGGTCACTGAAGCTTTCTTT. It specifies CASSLWTGVTEAFF.

The chain carries TRBV28 and TRBJ1-1; D might be TRBD1 (5 bases). This CDR3 is built from 17 residues. Per the germline V gene, CDR1 is MDHEN and CDR2 is SYDVKM. V was cut by 5 bases and J by 0 bases, with 19 bases left in between. The CDR3 coding sequence is TGTGCCAGCAGTCCGATGACAGCCGAAGGGCTGAACACTGAAGCTTTCTTT. This encodes CASSPMTAEGLNTEAFF.

The chain recombines TRBV7-8 with TRBJ2-7; 7 positions agree with TRBD2. V was clipped by 1 base and J by 2 bases; unmatched bases: 8. CDR1 and CDR2 from the germline V gene are SGHVS and FQNEAQ. The CDR3 totals 16 residues. The DNA of the CDR3 is TGTGCCAGCAGCTTAGGGCTTTTAGGGAGGGCCTACGAGCAGTACTTC. Protein: CASSLGLLGRAYEQYF.

CDR3 coding DNA: TGTGCCAGCAGTTACTGGGCTAGCGGGGGAAAAGAGACCCAGTACTTC. This translates into CASSYWASGGKETQYF. The chain is built from TRBV6-2 or TRBV6-3 and TRBJ2-5, with TRBD2 matching 10 bases. This CDR3 comprises 16 residues. The germline CDR1 and CDR2 sequences are MNHEY and SVGEGT. V shed 1 base, J shed 3 bases, and the junction held 5 bases outside the gene matches.

The rearrangement uses TRBV6-1 and TRBJ1-4; D not certain. Germline V gene data show CDR1 as MNHNS and CDR2 as SASEGT. The CDR3 consists of 14 residues. The V end lost 1 base, the J end lost 5 bases, and 8 bases lay between the germline ends. The CDR3 loop is CASSEGGGNEKLFF. DNA of the CDR3: TGTGCCAGCAGTGAAGGCGGCGGCAATGAAAAACTGTTTTTT.

The J gene is TRBJ2-3, the V gene TRBV19, with TRBD2 matching over 10 bases. The CDR3 runs to 13 residues. V shed 11 bases, J shed 2 bases, and the junction held 4 bases outside the gene matches. The germline V gene has CDR1 LNHDA and CDR2 SQIVND (reference sequence). DNA for the CDR3: TGTGCCGTCGGGACTAGCGTCACAGATACGCAGTATTTT. Translated: CAVGTSVTDTQYF.

This sequence joins TRBV7-2 and TRBJ2-2; D gene ambiguous. This CDR3 has 13 amino acids. Trimming stripped 2 bases from V and 6 bases from J, with 7 bases between. The germline CDR1 and CDR2 sequences are SGHTA and FQGNSA. For the CDR3, the DNA is TGTGCCAGCAGCTTATTATCGGCCGGGGAGCTGTTTTTT. Protein: CASSLLSAGELFF.

The gene calls are TRBV19 and TRBJ1-5, with a weak D call TRBD1 (5 bases). Germline CDR1 and CDR2: LNHDA and SQIVND (reference sequence). V shed 8 bases and J shed 3 bases, with 17 bases lying between them. This CDR3 has 15 residues. The CDR3 loop is CASHRGTGINQPQHF. The DNA for the CDR3 is TGTGCCAGTCACCGCGGGACGGGAATCAATCAGCCCCAGCATTTT.

This clone was found a few times. The chain is built from TRBV6-2 or TRBV6-3 and TRBJ2-3; D uncertain. The germline gives CDR1 MNHEY, CDR2 SVGEGT. The CDR3 is 14 amino acids. Trimming shortened V by 2 bases and J by 2 bases, and 8 bases separated the two germline ends. The CDR3 here is CASSYAADTDTQYF. CDR3 DNA: TGTGCCAGCAGTTACGCGGCAGACACAGATACGCAGTATTTT.

The chain couples TRBV20-1 to TRBJ2-2; 10 bases line up with TRBD2. Germline assignment: CDR1 DFQATT and CDR2 SNEGSKA (reference sequence). The trim removed 3 bases at V and 2 bases at J, leaving 6 bases unmatched. The CDR3 length is 16 residues. As DNA, the CDR3 is TGCAGTGCTAGTTCCCCTAGCGGGGGCAACACCGGGGAGCTGTTTTTT. This codes for CSASSPSGGNTGELFF.

This clone has only one observation. The chain has TRBV24-1 and TRBJ2-5; 7 bases match TRBD1. The J segment lost 5 bases and the V segment lost 4 bases, leaving 9 bases of the junction unmatched. This CDR3 contains 15 residues. The V gene's germline CDR1 is KGHDR and CDR2 SFDVKD. In DNA form, the CDR3 reads TGTGCCACCAGTGAGTCAACGAGGGGACAGGAGACCCAGTACTTC. The encoded protein is CATSESTRGQETQYF.

The V gene is TRBV11-2, the J gene TRBJ2-4; TRBD1 matches 7 bases. V gave up 5 bases and J gave up 0 bases; unmatched junction bases: 4. Germline loops: CDR1 SGHAT, CDR2 FQNNGV. The CDR3 spans 15 residues. CDR3 in amino acids: CASSLTGVAKNIQYF. CDR3 DNA: TGTGCCAGCAGCCTAACAGGGGTAGCCAAAAACATTCAGTACTTC.

V is TRBV24-1 and J is TRBJ2-5, with TRBD1 as a possible D gene (6 bases). The CDR3 consists of 15 residues. Germline CDR1 reads KGHDR; CDR2 reads SFDVKD. The ends were cut back, 3 bases at V and 5 bases at J, with 15 bases in the middle. CDR3 sequence reads: CATSDTAGEGETQYF. As DNA, the CDR3 is TGTGCCACCAGTGATACTGCAGGGGAAGGGGAGACCCAGTACTTC.

This chain joins TRBV7-9 and TRBJ2-5; tentative D call: TRBD1 (6 bases). The CDR3 runs to 18 residues. The V gene lost 4 bases and the J gene lost 2 bases, with 23 bases spanning the gap. In germline, CDR1 is SEHNR, CDR2 FQNEAQ (reference sequence). CDR3: CASSSSFYRAGVQETQYF. CDR3 DNA: TGTGCCAGCAGCTCCTCCTTTTACAGGGCAGGCGTTCAAGAGACCCAGTACTTC.

The rearrangement links TRBV7-9 to TRBJ2-7, with 7 positions matching TRBD2. With V trimmed by 5 bases and J by 1 base, 8 bases remained unmatched. The CDR3 is 15 amino acids. Germline V gene sequence: CDR1 SEHNR, CDR2 FQNEAQ (reference sequence). CDR3 region: CASSLVSGSSYEQYF. CDR3 sequence (DNA): TGTGCCAGCAGCCTGGTTAGCGGGTCGTCCTACGAGCAGTACTTC.

The chain is built from TRBV28 and TRBJ2-2; TRBD1 might be the D (9 bases). This CDR3 is built from 16 residues. Germline V gives CDR1 MDHEN, CDR2 SYDVKM. Deletions cut 8 bases from V and 6 bases from J, with 22 bases between. CDR3 in DNA: TGTGCCAGCGGGCGCGGGGGGACAGGGAAGGCCGGGGAGCTGTTTTTT. Amino acids: CASGRGGTGKAGELFF.

The chain has TRBV7-6 and TRBJ2-1; D ambiguous. The CDR3 spans 16 residues. Germline V gives CDR1 SGHVS, CDR2 FNYEAQ. Trimming removed 5 bases at V and 7 bases at J, with 21 bases between. CDR3 nucleotides: TGTGCCAGCAGCCCCGGGTCCCCCGTTTTTCGGAATGAGCAGTTCTTC. It yields the protein CASSPGSPVFRNEQFF. The full variable domain, with the rest looked up from reference TRBV7-6 and TRBJ2-1, is GAGVSQSPRYKVTKRGQDVALRCDPISGHVSLYWYRQALGQGPEFLTYFNYEAQQDKSGLPNDRFSAERPEGSISTLTIQRTEQRDSAMYRCASSPGSPVFRNEQFFGPGTRLTVL.

J is TRBJ2-2 and V is TRBV15; a possible D gene is TRBD2 (5 bases). There are 15 residues in the CDR3. The germline CDR1 and CDR2 sequences are LNHNV and YYDKDF (reference sequence). The V gene lost 8 bases and the J gene lost 2 bases, with 15 bases spanning the gap. The CDR3 loop is CATSSGVQNTGELFF. The CDR3 DNA reads TGTGCCACCTCCTCCGGGGTCCAAAACACCGGGGAGCTGTTTTTT.

This clone has a single count. The chain combines TRBV2 with TRBJ2-5; 8 bases align to TRBD1. The trim removed 6 bases at V and 0 bases at J, leaving 6 bases unmatched. The CDR3 has 15 amino acids. Germline V gene lookup returns CDR1 SNHLY and CDR2 FYNNEI. The CDR3 loop reads CASSFYRGYQETQYF. The CDR3 DNA sequence: TGTGCCAGCAGCTTTTACAGGGGGTACCAAGAGACCCAGTACTTC.

The V call is TRBV18, the J call TRBJ2-3; TRBD1 matches at 7 bases. Germline V lookup: CDR1 KGHSH, CDR2 LQKENI. The CDR3 runs 14 residues. J gave up 4 bases and V 2 bases, and 3 bases lay outside the gene matches. The CDR3 DNA reads TGTGCCAGCTCACCAACTACAGGGGCAGATACGCAGTATTTT. Protein product: CASSPTTGADTQYF.

The V gene is TRBV4-1, the J gene TRBJ2-3; no firm D call. This CDR3 spans 14 amino acids. Per the germline V gene, CDR1 is MGHRA and CDR2 is YSYEKL. V shed 2 bases and J shed 5 bases, with 11 bases lying between them. CDR3 DNA sequence: TGCGCCAGCAGCCAATCGCTAGTCATAGATACGCAGTATTTT. Amino acids: CASSQSLVIDTQYF.

The chain is built from TRBV7-9 and TRBJ2-7, with 7 positions matching TRBD1. Germline V gene data show CDR1 as SEHNR and CDR2 as FQNEAQ (reference sequence). The V gene end was trimmed by 5 bases and the J gene end by 9 bases; junction bases not matched to a gene: 7. This CDR3 has 12 residues. The CDR3 here is CASSAITGVQYF. For the CDR3, the DNA is TGTGCCAGCAGCGCCATAACAGGGGTGCAGTACTTC.

The chain joins TRBV9 to TRBJ1-1, with D possibly being TRBD1 (5 bases). Germline V gene sequence: CDR1 SGDLS, CDR2 YYNGEE. V lost 5 bases and J lost 0, with 14 bases in between. This CDR3 is 15 amino acids long. The CDR3 DNA reads TGTGCCAGCAGATCTTCCGGGGGGATGAACACTGAAGCTTTCTTT. This encodes CASRSSGGMNTEAFF.

This chain joins TRBV27 and TRBJ2-3; 12 positions agree with TRBD2. Germline V gene lookup returns CDR1 MNHEY and CDR2 SMNVEV (reference sequence). CDR3 length equals 16 residues. V gave up 6 bases and J gave up 4 bases; unmatched junction bases: 8. CDR3 DNA sequence: TGTGCCAGCAGAACTACTAGCGGGAGGCCGGCAGATACGCAGTATTTT. This translates into CASRTTSGRPADTQYF.

This sequence joins TRBV6-5 and TRBJ1-3; weak D call: TRBD1 (6 bases). Deletions cut 0 bases from V and 9 bases from J, with 12 bases between. Germline V gene sequence: CDR1 MNHEY, CDR2 SVGAGI. The CDR3 has 14 amino acids. The CDR3 reads CASSYSSGERTIYF. CDR3 DNA: TGTGCCAGCAGTTACTCGTCAGGGGAGCGCACCATATATTTT.